The entry that follows covers one T cell receptor beta chain sequence. Its antigen remains unidentified. The source of the sample is a study of T-cell memory formation after mild COVID-19. At the level of the study: TCR clusters were mostly donor specific. Findings of the study overall: CD4+ contracting clones were mainly CM and EM; CD8+ ones, EMRA.

MiXCR, applied by TCRdb to the 5' RACE reads, yields one record per CDR3 protein. The sample has about 50,000 distinct CDR3 sequences; approximately 9% are singletons. Germline CDR1 and CDR2: SGHRS and YFSETQ. The CDR3 runs 16 residues. J was trimmed by 1 base and V by 4 bases; bases with no gene match: 6. The sequencing input was PBMCs or a T cell subset sorted from them (not recorded which). The chain couples TRBV5-1 to TRBJ2-3; 10 nucleotides align to TRBD2. This sequence was found in an adult woman who had mild COVID-19 (a few samples of this study predate the infection). Cell type and time point are not known. CDR3 amino acids: CASSLASGGGTDTQYF. The CDR3 nucleotides are TGCGCCAGCAGCCTAGCGAGCGGGGGGGGCACAGATACGCAGTATTTT.